This T cell receptor (beta chain) was sequenced in a study of cytomegalovirus exposure and HLA in healthy donors. General observations from the study: Cytomegalovirus-associated TCR beta chains were listed, numbering under 200. Sequencing had likely introduced a cluster of highly shared sequence variants as an artifact. A few chains tied to CMV proved CMV antigen-specific in vitro.

Comment on this clone: Its target is unknown.

CDR3 size: 13 residues. Germline assignment: CDR1 LNHDA and CDR2 SQIVND (reference sequence). Deletions cut 7 bases from V and 7 bases from J, with 16 bases between. It was with 60 Vbeta and 13 Jbeta primers that the PCR ran. Clones were read by immunoSEQ multiplex PCR, and TCRdb kept only the in-frame ones, dropping some. The table records 150,000 to 200,000 clones, approximately 72% of them present only once. The V gene is TRBV19, the J gene TRBJ1-2; D is undetermined. The clonotype originates from a man aged 50 to 59 in good health and CMV-seronegative. The specimen sequenced was PBMCs. CDR3 DNA: TGTGCCAGTACGACTACAGATTATTCTGGCTACACCTTC. This encodes CASTTTDYSGYTF.